This is a list of T cell receptor beta chains from one sample in a study of blood T cell repertoires in COVID-19. Assay used: immunoSEQ multiplex PCR; TCRdb lists only in-frame clones, some missing. In the table there are approximately 210,000 clones, almost 85% of which are singletons. Sequencing was carried out using peripheral blood. All receptors derive from a woman in her seventies with active or convalescent COVID-19. Each CDR3 is given with its conserved first and last residue. The D gene is left open where the match is weak. Size is omitted from some rows. Given values are once, few, many or a class for expanded clones.

v_call	clone_size	d_call	j_call	cdr3_nt	cdr3_aa
TRBV12-3/TRBV12-4	NA	NA	TRBJ2-3	TGTGCCAGCAGTTTACCCGCAGATACGCAGTATTTT	CASSLPADTQYF
TRBV5-1	NA	NA	TRBJ2-1	TGCGCCAGCAGCTTGTATTCCGGGAGCTCCTACAATGAGCAGTTCTTC	CASSLYSGSSYNEQFF
TRBV10-3	NA	NA	TRBJ2-6	TGTGCCACTAGAGTAGGCTCTGGGGCCAACGTCCTGACTTTC	CATRVGSGANVLTF
TRBV4-1	NA	NA	TRBJ2-7	TGCGCCAGCAGCCAAGGTCAGGGATCCTACGAGCAGTACTTC	CASSQGQGSYEQYF
TRBV9	NA	NA	TRBJ1-5	TGTGCCAGCACCGTGGGCCTACAGGGTAGCAATCAGCCCCAGCATTTT	CASTVGLQGSNQPQHF
TRBV6-1	NA	TRBD1	TRBJ1-2	TGTGCCAGCAGTGATCAGGGGGCTGGCTACACCTTC	CASSDQGAGYTF
TRBV30	NA	TRBD1	TRBJ1-4	TGTGCCTGGAGCCCTGACAGGGTGGTCGGCGAAAAACTGTTTTTT	CAWSPDRVVGEKLFF
TRBV25-1	NA	TRBD1	TRBJ2-5	TGTGCCTCCTCCCACCGGGACAGACAGAGTGGAGTCGGAGAGACCCAGTACTTC	CASSHRDRQSGVGETQYF
TRBV7-3	NA	TRBD1	TRBJ1-1	TGTGCCAGCAGCTACGGACAGGGCACTGAAGCTTTCTTT	CASSYGQGTEAFF
TRBV2	few	NA	TRBJ1-5	TGTGCCAGCAGTGAGGGCAGGGGATTCCAGCCCCAGCATTTT	CASSEGRGFQPQHF
TRBV5-4	NA	TRBD2	TRBJ2-6	TGTGCCAGCAGCCCGGGGGGGTACTCTGGGGCCAACGTCCTGACTTTC	CASSPGGYSGANVLTF
TRBV28	NA	NA	TRBJ1-5	TGTGCCAGCAGTTCCCGGGGGTCCCAGCATTTT	CASSSRGSQHF
TRBV23-1	NA	NA	TRBJ1-6	TGCGCCAGCAGTCAATCGATTTCCGACGGGGGGTGTTCACCCCTCCACTTT	CASSQSISDGGCSPLHF
TRBV6-6	NA	TRBD1	TRBJ2-4	TGTGCCAGCAGTCAAAACAAAGGGACAGCCCAAAGGGGCATTCAGTACTTC	CASSQNKGTAQRGIQYF
TRBV29-1	NA	TRBD1	TRBJ1-3	TGCAGCGCAGTCTCCGGACAGGGCAACACCATATATTTT	CSAVSGQGNTIYF
TRBV30	NA	NA	TRBJ2-5	TGTGCCTGGAGTGTAGGTGCGCGCTCGGGACAAGAGACCCAGTACTTC	CAWSVGARSGQETQYF
TRBV2	NA	NA	TRBJ1-6	TGTGCCAGCAGTGAATCAGGATTTGGTCCCTATAATTCACCCCTCCACTTT	CASSESGFGPYNSPLHF
TRBV5-5	few	TRBD1	TRBJ2-3	TGTGCCAGCAGCAAAGGGACAGCGACTAGCACAGATACGCAGTATTTT	CASSKGTATSTDTQYF
TRBV12-5	NA	NA	TRBJ1-5	TGTGCTAGTGGTTTGGGAACAGGGAGGGGCAATCAGCCCCAGCATTTT	CASGLGTGRGNQPQHF
TRBV19	NA	TRBD2	TRBJ2-1	TGTGCCAGTACTTCCGGACTAGCGGGGTACAATGAGCAGTTCTTC	CASTSGLAGYNEQFF
TRBV29-1	NA	TRBD1	TRBJ2-6	TGCAGCGCCAGAAATCCGGGACAGGGTGCTGGGGCCAACGTCCTGACTTTC	CSARNPGQGAGANVLTF
TRBV29-1	NA	NA	TRBJ2-5	TGCAGCGTTGGAGCAGGGTTAGAGACCCAGTACTTC	CSVGAGLETQYF
TRBV5-1	NA	TRBD2	TRBJ2-7	TGCGCCAGCAGCTCGGGGGGACCCATCCACGAGCAGTACTTC	CASSSGGPIHEQYF
TRBV6-5	few	NA	TRBJ1-1	TGTGCCAGCAAGCAAGAGCCGAACACTGAAGCTTTCTTT	CASKQEPNTEAFF
TRBV5-1	NA	TRBD2	TRBJ2-1	TGCGCCAGCAGTTCCGGACTAGCGGGGTTAAATGAGCAGTTCTTC	CASSSGLAGLNEQFF
TRBV5-1	NA	TRBD2	TRBJ2-7	TGCGCCAGCAGCCTAGGGACTAGCGGGAAGCATGAGCAGTACTTC	CASSLGTSGKHEQYF
TRBV7-9	once	NA	TRBJ2-7	TGTGCCAGCACCCGCTCCTACGAGCAGTACTTC	CASTRSYEQYF
TRBV19	NA	NA	TRBJ2-7	TGTGCCAGTAGTAACCAGGGTTGGGACGAGCAGTACTTC	CASSNQGWDEQYF
TRBV4-1	NA	NA	TRBJ1-1	TGCGCCAGCAGTCAAGGGTGGGGGGATACGCAGGGAGCTTTCTTT	CASSQGWGDTQGAFF
TRBV6-1	NA	TRBD1	TRBJ2-7	TGTGCCAGCAGTGAAGTAGGGACAGGGCGCTACGAGCAGTACTTC	CASSEVGTGRYEQYF
TRBV7-9	NA	TRBD1	TRBJ1-2	TGTGCCAGCAGGACTCCGACAGGGCTTACTAACTATGGCTACACCTTC	CASRTPTGLTNYGYTF
TRBV6-5	NA	NA	TRBJ2-7	TGTGCCAGCAGTTACTCAAACGTCGGCGAGCAGTACTTC	CASSYSNVGEQYF
TRBV6-6	few	NA	TRBJ1-5	TGTGCCAGCAGTTACTTAGGAGCTAGCAATCAGCCCCAGCATTTT	CASSYLGASNQPQHF
TRBV27	NA	NA	TRBJ2-1	TGTGCCAGCAGTTTATCCGTACAATCTGAGCAGTTCTTC	CASSLSVQSEQFF
TRBV6-1	NA	TRBD2	TRBJ2-5	TGTGCCAGCACTTCGGGACTAGGCGCTCAAGAGACCCAGTACTTC	CASTSGLGAQETQYF
TRBV18	NA	NA	TRBJ2-7	TGTGCCAGCTCGACCGCAGGCGAGCAGTACTTC	CASSTAGEQYF
TRBV19	NA	TRBD1	TRBJ1-2	TGTGCCAGTACCCGGACGTCGACAGGGTTGGTTGGCTACACCTTC	CASTRTSTGLVGYTF
TRBV4-1	NA	TRBD2	TRBJ2-2	TGCGCCAGCAGCCGCGGGACTAGCGGGAGCGACCTCCGTGCGACCGGGGAGCTGTTTTTT	CASSRGTSGSDLRATGELFF
TRBV7-6	NA	TRBD2	TRBJ2-5	TGTGCCAGCAGCTTAACCCCCCCCCGAACTGCTAGCGGGAGATCGGATGAGACCCAGTACTTC	CASSLTPPRTASGRSDETQYF
TRBV5-4	NA	NA	TRBJ2-1	TGTGCCAGCAGCTCCCGGGACTCGAACTACAATGAGCAGTTCTTC	CASSSRDSNYNEQFF
TRBV12-3/TRBV12-4	NA	TRBD1	TRBJ1-2	TGTGCCAGCAGTGCAAGACAGGGGGGCTACACCTTC	CASSARQGGYTF
TRBV30	NA	NA	TRBJ1-2	TGTGCCTGGAGTGTAAGCATTCCTAGGGGCTACACCTTC	CAWSVSIPRGYTF